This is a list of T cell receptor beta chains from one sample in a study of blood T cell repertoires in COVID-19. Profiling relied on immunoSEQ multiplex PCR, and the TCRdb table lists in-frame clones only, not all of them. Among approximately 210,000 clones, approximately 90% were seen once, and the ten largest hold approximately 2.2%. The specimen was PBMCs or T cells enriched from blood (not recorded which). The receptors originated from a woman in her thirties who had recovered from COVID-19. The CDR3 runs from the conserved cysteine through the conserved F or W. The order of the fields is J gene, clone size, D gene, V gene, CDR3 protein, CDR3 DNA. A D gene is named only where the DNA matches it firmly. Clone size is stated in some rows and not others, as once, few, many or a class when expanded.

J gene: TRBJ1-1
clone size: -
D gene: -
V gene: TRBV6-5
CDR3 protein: CASRQGGPNTEAFF
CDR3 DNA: TGTGCCAGCAGACAGGGCGGACCGAACACTGAAGCTTTCTTT

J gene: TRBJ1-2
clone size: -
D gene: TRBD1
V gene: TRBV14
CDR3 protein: CASSQSYRGQGGYTF
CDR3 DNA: TGTGCCAGCAGTCAGTCTTACAGGGGCCAGGGTGGCTACACCTTC

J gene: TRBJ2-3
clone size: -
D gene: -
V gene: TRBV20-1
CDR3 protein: CSASPARGSATDTQYF
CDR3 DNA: TGCAGTGCTAGTCCCGCACGGGGGTCGGCGACAGATACGCAGTATTTT

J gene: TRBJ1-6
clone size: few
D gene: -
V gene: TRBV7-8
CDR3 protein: CASSLGVSRRKYNSPLHF
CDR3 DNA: TGTGCCAGCAGCTTAGGGGTGAGCCGGAGGAAGTATAATTCACCCCTCCACTTT

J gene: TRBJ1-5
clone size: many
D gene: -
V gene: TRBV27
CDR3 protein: CASNTEPQHF
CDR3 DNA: TGTGCCAGCAATACGGAGCCCCAGCATTTT

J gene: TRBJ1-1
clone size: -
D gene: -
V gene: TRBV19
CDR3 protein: CASIHDSGMNTEAFF
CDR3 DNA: TGTGCCAGTATCCATGACAGCGGGATGAACACTGAAGCTTTCTTT

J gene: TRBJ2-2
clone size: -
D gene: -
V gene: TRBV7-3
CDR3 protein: CASGASGPGELFF
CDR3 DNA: TGTGCCAGCGGCGCGAGCGGGCCCGGGGAGCTGTTTTTT

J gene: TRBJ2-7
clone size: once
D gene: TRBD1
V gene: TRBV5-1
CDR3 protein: CASSSGQDWNEQYF
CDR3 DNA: TGCGCCAGCAGCTCAGGACAGGATTGGAACGAGCAGTACTTC

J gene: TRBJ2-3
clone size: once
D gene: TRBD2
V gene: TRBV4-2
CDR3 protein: CASSQSGTSGRNTQYF
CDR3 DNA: TGTGCCAGCAGCCAGTCCGGGACTAGCGGCAGGAATACGCAGTATTTT

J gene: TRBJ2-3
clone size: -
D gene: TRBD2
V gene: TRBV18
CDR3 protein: CASSRRTSEPPDTQYF
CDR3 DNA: TGTGCCAGCTCACGGCGGACTAGCGAACCCCCGGATACGCAGTATTTT

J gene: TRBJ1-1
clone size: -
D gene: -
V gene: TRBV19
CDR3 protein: CASSIMTGGNTEAFF
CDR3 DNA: TGTGCCAGTAGTATTATGACAGGCGGCAACACTGAAGCTTTCTTT

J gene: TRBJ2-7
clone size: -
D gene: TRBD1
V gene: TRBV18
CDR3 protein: CASSLDRETYEQYF
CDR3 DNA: TGTGCCAGCTCTCTAGACAGGGAGACCTACGAGCAGTACTTC

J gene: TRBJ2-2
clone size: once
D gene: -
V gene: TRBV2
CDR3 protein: CASRGERQVNTGELFF
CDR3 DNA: TGTGCCAGCAGAGGCGAGAGACAGGTGAACACCGGGGAGCTGTTTTTT

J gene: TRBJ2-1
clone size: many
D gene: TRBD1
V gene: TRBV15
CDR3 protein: CATSRDGWTGVDEQFF
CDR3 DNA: TGTGCCACCAGCAGAGATGGTTGGACAGGGGTCGATGAGCAGTTCTTC

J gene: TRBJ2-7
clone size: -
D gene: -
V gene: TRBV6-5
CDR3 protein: CASSVSTGSYEQYF
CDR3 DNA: TGTGCCAGCAGCGTATCTACTGGCTCCTACGAGCAGTACTTC

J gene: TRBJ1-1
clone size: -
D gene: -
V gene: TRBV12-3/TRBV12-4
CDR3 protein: CASSRQENTEAFF
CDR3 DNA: TGTGCCAGCAGCCGACAGGAGAACACTGAAGCTTTCTTT

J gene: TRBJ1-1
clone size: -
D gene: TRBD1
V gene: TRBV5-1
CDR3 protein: CASSRTGRGTEAFF
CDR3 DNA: TGCGCCAGCAGCCGGACAGGGCGGGGCACTGAAGCTTTCTTT

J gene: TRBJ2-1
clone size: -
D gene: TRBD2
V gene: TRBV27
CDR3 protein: CASSSRLAGPYNEQFF
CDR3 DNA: TGTGCCAGCAGTTCTAGACTAGCCGGGCCCTACAATGAGCAGTTCTTC

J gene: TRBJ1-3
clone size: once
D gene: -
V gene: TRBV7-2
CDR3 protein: CASSLAAGFPGNTIYF
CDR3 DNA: TGTGCCAGCAGCTTAGCGGCGGGCTTCCCTGGAAACACCATATATTTT

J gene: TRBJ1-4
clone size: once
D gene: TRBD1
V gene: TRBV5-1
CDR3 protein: CASSPGQGTTNEKLFF
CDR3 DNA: TGCGCCAGCAGCCCGGGACAGGGTACAACTAATGAAAAACTGTTTTTT

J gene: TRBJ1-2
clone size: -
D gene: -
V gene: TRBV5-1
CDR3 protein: CASSLQGLIGYTF
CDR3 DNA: TGCGCCAGCAGCTTACAGGGTCTTATCGGCTACACCTTC

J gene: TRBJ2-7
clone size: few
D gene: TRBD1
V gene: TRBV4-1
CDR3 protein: CASSLRQGAEANEQYF
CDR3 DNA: TGCGCCAGCAGCCTCCGACAGGGGGCTGAGGCTAACGAGCAGTACTTC

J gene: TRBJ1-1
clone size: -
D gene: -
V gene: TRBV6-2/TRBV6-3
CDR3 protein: CASSWDLNRVLTEAFF
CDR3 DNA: TGTGCCAGCAGTTGGGACCTAAACAGGGTCCTCACTGAAGCTTTCTTT

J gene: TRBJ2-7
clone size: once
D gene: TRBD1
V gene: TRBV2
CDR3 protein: CASTLQGQGYEQYF
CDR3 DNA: TGTGCCAGCACATTGCAGGGACAGGGCTACGAGCAGTACTTC

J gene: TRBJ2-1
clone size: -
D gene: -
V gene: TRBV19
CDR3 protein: CASSIEERVYNEQFF
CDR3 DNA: TGTGCCAGTAGTATAGAGGAGCGAGTCTACAATGAGCAGTTCTTC

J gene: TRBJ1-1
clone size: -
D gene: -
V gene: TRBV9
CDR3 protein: CASSPKLLNTEAFF
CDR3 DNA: TGTGCCAGCAGCCCTAAGTTGTTGAACACTGAAGCTTTCTTT

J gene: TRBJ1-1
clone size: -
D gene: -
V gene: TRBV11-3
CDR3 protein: CASSPRHNTEAFF
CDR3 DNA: TGTGCCAGCAGCCCCCGACATAACACTGAAGCTTTCTTT

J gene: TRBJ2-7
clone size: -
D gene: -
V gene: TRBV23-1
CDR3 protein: CASKSAKSLRDFVRARGLNEQYF
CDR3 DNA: TGCGCCAGCAAGTCGGCCAAAAGTCTTCGGGACTTCGTCCGTGCGAGGGGATTGAACGAGCAGTACTTC

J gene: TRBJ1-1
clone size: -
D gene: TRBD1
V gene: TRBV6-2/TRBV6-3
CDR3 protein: CASSYSGQGGNTEAFF
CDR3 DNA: TGTGCCAGCAGTTACTCGGGACAGGGGGGCAACACTGAAGCTTTCTTT

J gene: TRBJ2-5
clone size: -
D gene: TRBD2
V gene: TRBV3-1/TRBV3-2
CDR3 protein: CASRLAEYWETQYF
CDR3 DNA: TGTGCCAGCAGGCTAGCGGAATATTGGGAGACCCAGTACTTC

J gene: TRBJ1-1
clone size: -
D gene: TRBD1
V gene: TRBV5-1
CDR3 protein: CASSYQQGRYTEAFF
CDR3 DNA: TGCGCCAGCAGTTATCAACAGGGGCGCTACACTGAAGCTTTCTTT

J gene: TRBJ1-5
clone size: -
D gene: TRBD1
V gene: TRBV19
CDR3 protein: CASSIGLGTGGIGQPQHF
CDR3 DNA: TGTGCCAGTAGTATAGGCTTAGGGACAGGGGGCATAGGTCAGCCCCAGCATTTT

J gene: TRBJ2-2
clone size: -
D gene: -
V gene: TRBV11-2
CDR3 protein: CASSLNRGGTGELFF
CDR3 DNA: TGTGCCAGCAGCTTGAACAGGGGGGGCACCGGGGAGCTGTTTTTT

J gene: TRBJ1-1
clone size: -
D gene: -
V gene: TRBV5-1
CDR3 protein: CASSLSTLNTEAFF
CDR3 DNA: TGCGCCAGCAGCCTGTCCACTTTGAACACTGAAGCTTTCTTT

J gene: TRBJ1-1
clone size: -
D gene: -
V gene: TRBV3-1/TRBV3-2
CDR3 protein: CASSQAGRGNTEAFF
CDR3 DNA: TGTGCCAGCAGCCAAGCGGGGCGGGGGAACACTGAAGCTTTCTTT

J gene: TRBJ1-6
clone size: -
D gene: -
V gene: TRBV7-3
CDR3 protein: CASSLEAGYNSPLHF
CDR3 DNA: TGTGCCAGCAGCTTAGAAGCAGGTTATAATTCACCCCTCCACTTT

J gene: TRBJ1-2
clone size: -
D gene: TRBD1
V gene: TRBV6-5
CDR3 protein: CASSLGPGTAYGYTF
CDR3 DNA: TGTGCCAGCTCGTTGGGACCCGGGACAGCTTATGGCTACACCTTC

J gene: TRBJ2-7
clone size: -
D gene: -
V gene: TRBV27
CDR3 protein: CASSFVGQPLSYEQYF
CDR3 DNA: TGTGCCAGCAGTTTTGTTGGCCAACCCCTGTCCTACGAGCAGTACTTC

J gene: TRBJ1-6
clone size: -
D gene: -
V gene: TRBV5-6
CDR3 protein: CASTGTGWSPLHF
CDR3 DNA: TGTGCCAGCACCGGAACAGGGTGGTCACCCCTCCACTTT

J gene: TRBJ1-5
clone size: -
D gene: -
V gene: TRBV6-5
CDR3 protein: CASSLTYSNQPQHF
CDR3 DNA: TGTGCCAGCAGTCTCACCTATAGCAATCAGCCCCAGCATTTT

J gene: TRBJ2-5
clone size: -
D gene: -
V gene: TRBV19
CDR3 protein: CATSRIQGRETQYF
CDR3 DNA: TGTGCCACCTCGAGGATCCAAGGAAGGGAGACCCAGTACTTC

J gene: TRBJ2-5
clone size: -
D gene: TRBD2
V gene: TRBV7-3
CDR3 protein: CASSPTSAVQETQYF
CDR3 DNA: TGTGCCAGCAGCCCTACTAGCGCAGTACAAGAGACCCAGTACTTC

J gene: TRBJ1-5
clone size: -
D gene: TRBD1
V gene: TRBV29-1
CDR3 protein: CSVMQIGTANQPQHF
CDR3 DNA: TGCAGCGTTATGCAGATTGGGACAGCTAACCAGCCCCAGCATTTT

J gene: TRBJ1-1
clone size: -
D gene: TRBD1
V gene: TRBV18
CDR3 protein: CASSRATGEAFF
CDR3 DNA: TGTGCCAGCTCACGTGCTACAGGGGAGGCTTTCTTT

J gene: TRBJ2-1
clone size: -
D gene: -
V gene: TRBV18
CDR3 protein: CASSPPRGSYNEQFF
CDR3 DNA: TGTGCCAGCTCACCACCCCGCGGCTCCTACAATGAGCAGTTCTTC

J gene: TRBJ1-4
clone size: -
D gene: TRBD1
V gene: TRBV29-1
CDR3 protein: CSATTQGDRAGEKLFF
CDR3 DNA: TGCAGCGCGACAACCCAAGGGGACAGGGCTGGAGAAAAACTGTTTTTT

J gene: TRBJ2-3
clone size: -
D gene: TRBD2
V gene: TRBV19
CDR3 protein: CASSHPELAEPVPTSTDTQYF
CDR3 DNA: TGTGCCAGTAGTCATCCGGAACTAGCGGAGCCCGTCCCCACTAGCACAGATACGCAGTATTTT

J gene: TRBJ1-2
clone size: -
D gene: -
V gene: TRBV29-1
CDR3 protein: CSVERQITNYGYTF
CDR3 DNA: TGCAGCGTTGAGAGACAGATTACTAACTATGGCTACACCTTC

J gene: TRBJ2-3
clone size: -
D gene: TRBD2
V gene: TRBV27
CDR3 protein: CASSFATSLSTDTQYF
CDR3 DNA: TGTGCCAGCAGTTTTGCGACTAGCCTCAGCACAGATACGCAGTATTTT

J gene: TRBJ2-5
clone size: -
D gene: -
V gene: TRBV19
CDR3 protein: CASSWQDQETQYF
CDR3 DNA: TGTGCCAGTAGTTGGCAAGACCAAGAGACCCAGTACTTC

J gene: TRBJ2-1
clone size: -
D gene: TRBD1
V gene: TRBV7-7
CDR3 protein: CASSLVVGTGSEQFF
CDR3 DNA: TGTGCCAGCAGCTTAGTTGTCGGGACAGGGTCCGAGCAGTTCTTC

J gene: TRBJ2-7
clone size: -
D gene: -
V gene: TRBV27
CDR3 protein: CASSLGQNTYEQYF
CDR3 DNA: TGTGCCAGCAGTTTAGGGCAGAATACCTACGAGCAGTACTTC

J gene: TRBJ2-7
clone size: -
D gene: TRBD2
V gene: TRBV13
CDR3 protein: CASSSGGDEQYF
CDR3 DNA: TGTGCCAGCAGTTCTGGGGGGGACGAGCAGTACTTC

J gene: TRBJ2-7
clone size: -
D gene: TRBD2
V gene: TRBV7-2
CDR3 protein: CASSLAGTSGPYEQYF
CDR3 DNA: TGTGCCAGCAGCTTAGCGGGTACTAGCGGACCCTACGAGCAGTACTTC

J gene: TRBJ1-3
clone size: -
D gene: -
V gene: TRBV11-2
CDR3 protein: CASSPTVPGNTIYF
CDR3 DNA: TGTGCCAGCAGCCCCACGGTACCTGGAAACACCATATATTTT

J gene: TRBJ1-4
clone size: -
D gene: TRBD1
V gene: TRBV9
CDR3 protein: CASSEQGSTNEKLFF
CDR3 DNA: TGTGCCAGCAGCGAACAGGGGTCAACTAATGAAAAACTGTTTTTT

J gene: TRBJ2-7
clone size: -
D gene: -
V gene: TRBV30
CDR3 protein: CAWSRQISVSGSYEQYF
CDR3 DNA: TGTGCCTGGAGTCGCCAAATAAGCGTTAGCGGCTCCTACGAGCAGTACTTC

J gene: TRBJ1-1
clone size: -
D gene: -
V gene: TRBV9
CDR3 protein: CASSPNIQGTEAFF
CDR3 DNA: TGTGCCAGCAGCCCCAATATACAGGGCACTGAAGCTTTCTTT